Sequencing of this TCR beta chain was carried out in a study of shared clonotypes between healthy human individuals. Assay used: immunoSEQ multiplex PCR; TCRdb lists only in-frame clones, some missing. The sample has around 1.9 million clones, approximately 94% seen once; the top ten hold over 1.5%. Terminally differentiated effector memory CD45RA+ cells were excluded from the naive CD8 cells, which were CD45RO-negative and positively selected for CCR7. The ends were cut back, 4 bases at V and 8 bases at J, with 21 bases in the middle. The CDR3 covers 15 residues. Germline lookup yields CDR1 SGHRS and CDR2 YFSETQ.

The sequencing sample was made of naive CD8+ T cells from PBMCs. The origin of this receptor is a man in his late teens or twenties in good health. Some clones in this sample may be carry-over from other donors' samples. The V gene is TRBV5-1, the J gene TRBJ1-2, with D uncertain. The CDR3 bases are TGCGCCAGCAGCCCCTACCAGTTGGGTGGTGGGGGCTACACCTTC. This translates into CASSPYQLGGGGYTF.